Below, 11 T cell receptor beta chains from the same sample are listed, as sequenced in a study of T cell repertoires in cytomegalovirus infection. These receptors are not linked to any known antigen. MiXCR, run by TCRdb on the reads, gives a single entry per CDR3 protein. The sample has approximately 1,000,000 distinct CDR3 sequences, 30% to 40% seen once. The sample in question was cultured CD8+ T cells from PBMCs, obtained from culture after CMV antigen stimulation. The receptors shown here come from a human donor in good health (CMV status not recorded). Some clones in this sample may be carry-over from other donors' samples.

In regard to this clonotype: The junction and the germline gene differ at one end; a read error may be behind it. V and J are TRBV4-1 and TRBJ2-2; D unresolved. Germline CDR1 reads MGHRA; CDR2 reads YSYEKL. The CDR3 runs to 13 residues. The DNA of the CDR3 is TGTGCTGCCGGGCCCCCGAACACCGGGGAGCTGTTTTTT. It translates to CAAGPPNTGELFF.

This clonotype was seen at least ten times. The rearrangement uses TRBV7-9 and TRBJ2-7, with D perhaps matching TRBD1 (5 bases). CDR3 length: 14 residues. Germline V gene lookup returns CDR1 SEHNR and CDR2 FQNEAQ (reference sequence). V lost 0 bases and J lost 1, with 7 bases in between. CDR3 sequence (DNA): TGTGCCAGCAGCTTAGCCGACAGATCCTACGAGCAGTACTTC. Translated, it gives CASSLADRSYEQYF.

The chain has TRBV19 and TRBJ2-1; tentatively, D is TRBD1 (6 bases). The CDR3 runs to 14 residues. The ends were cut back, 5 bases at V and 6 bases at J, with 14 bases in the middle. Per the germline V gene, CDR1 is LNHDA and CDR2 is SQIVND (reference sequence). CDR3 protein: CASSSGQISNEQFF. The CDR3 DNA reads TGTGCCAGTAGTTCTGGACAGATATCCAATGAGCAGTTCTTC.

In its sample, this clonotype was seen a few times. The chain joins TRBV27 to TRBJ1-2; D remains unclear. CDR1 is MNHEY, CDR2 SMNVEV, per germline (reference sequence). The ends were cut back, 0 bases at V and 4 bases at J, with 12 bases in the middle. This CDR3 contains 15 residues. The CDR3 spells CASSLSNVPIYGYTF. Here the CDR3 DNA reads TGTGCCAGCAGTTTATCGAACGTTCCCATCTATGGCTACACCTTC.

This clonotype was observed a few times. The chain joins TRBV12-3 or TRBV12-4 to TRBJ2-3; 7 positions agree with TRBD2. J gave up 4 bases and V 7 bases, and 8 bases lay outside the gene matches. There are 14 residues in the CDR3. CDR3 in amino acids: CASTSGGGSDTQYF. In DNA, the CDR3 is TGTGCCAGCACCTCCGGCGGGGGTTCAGATACGCAGTATTTT.

This clonotype was seen a few times. V is TRBV19 and J is TRBJ1-2; 9 positions agree with TRBD1. With V trimmed by 1 base and J by 5 bases, 8 bases remained unmatched. This CDR3 contains 16 residues. Germline CDR1 LNHDA, CDR2 SQIVND (reference sequence). CDR3 DNA: TGTGCCAGTAGTATAGCAGAAGGGACAGGGCTGTATGGCTACACCTTC. Its translation: CASSIAEGTGLYGYTF. Full variable domain (outside the CDR3, taken from reference TRBV19 and TRBJ1-2): DGGITQSPKYLFRKEGQNVTLSCEQNLNHDAMYWYRQDPGQGLRLIYYSQIVNDFQKGDIAEGYSVSREKKESFPLTVTSAQKNPTAFYLCASSIAEGTGLYGYTFGSGTRLTVV.

This clonotype was observed a single time. J is TRBJ1-4 and V is TRBV28, with 8 bases identical to TRBD1. CDR3 length: 15 residues. Germline CDR1 is MDHEN and CDR2 is SYDVKM. V was clipped by 4 bases and J by 5 bases; unmatched bases: 6. The CDR3 loop reads CASSSPRDRNEKLFF. The CDR3 nucleotides are TGTGCCAGCAGTTCCCCCCGGGACAGGAATGAAAAACTGTTTTTT.

As concerns this clonotype: A read error is possible here, since a much larger clone lies one base away. In this CDR3 the conserved last residue, phenylalanine or tryptophan, is missing, so a read error is likely. The chain carries TRBV7-2 and TRBJ2-5; the D is unclear. V lost 8 bases to trimming and J lost 3 bases, with 13 bases between them. Per germline, CDR1 SGHTA and CDR2 FQGNSA. CDR3 size: 13 residues. CDR3: CASGQPPKETQYS. The CDR3 coding sequence is TGTGCCAGCGGCCAACCCCCCAAAGAGACCCAGTACTCC.

This clonotype was seen ten or more times. V usage is TRBV12-3 or TRBV12-4 and J usage is TRBJ2-5, with a weak D call TRBD2 (5 bases). This CDR3 comprises 14 residues. V was trimmed by 4 bases and J by 1 base, leaving 10 bases between them. CDR3 sequence: CASSYYSAQETQYF. CDR3 bases: TGTGCCAGCAGTTACTATAGCGCCCAAGAGACCCAGTACTTC.

In its sample, this clonotype was seen a few times. The CDR3: CASSSLQGDETEAFF. The CDR3 coding sequence is TGTGCCAGCAGTTCGTTACAGGGGGATGAGACTGAAGCTTTCTTT. The chain has TRBV27 and TRBJ1-1; TRBD1 agrees at 8 bases. Germline lookup yields CDR1 MNHEY and CDR2 SMNVEV (reference sequence). Losses at the gene ends were 4 bases for V and 5 bases for J; bases not matched to a gene: 9. The CDR3 runs to 15 residues.

The table lists this clonotype with many counts. CDR3 in DNA: TGTGCCAGCAGTCCGCTCGAGGGCTTAAACAATGAGCAGTTCTTC. Its translation is CASSPLEGLNNEQFF. The V call is TRBV28, the J call TRBJ2-1; perhaps TRBD2 as D (5 bases). The CDR3 contains 15 residues. V lost 5 bases, J lost 5 bases, and 16 bases lay in between. CDR1 is MDHEN and CDR2 is SYDVKM in the germline V gene.